These 12 T cell receptor beta chains were sequenced from one sample in a study of cytomegalovirus exposure and HLA in healthy donors. The PCR ran on 60 Vbeta and 13 Jbeta primers. TCRdb's copy holds only in-frame clones and misses some; the assay was immunoSEQ multiplex PCR. The data show approximately 210,000 clones, about three quarters seen once. The material sequenced was PBMCs. The receptors come from a male donor in good health and CMV-seronegative.

The CDR3 DNA reads TGTGCCAGCAGTTTCGTCGGGGATCAGCCCCAGCATTTT. It specifies CASSFVGDQPQHF. The chain is built from TRBV27 and TRBJ1-5; unclear D gene. From germline, CDR1 is MNHEY and CDR2 SMNVEV (reference sequence). The length of the CDR3 is 13 residues. V lost 3 bases and J lost 5, with 8 bases in between.

The chain couples TRBV29-1 to TRBJ1-4; perhaps TRBD1 as D (5 bases). Trimming cost V 1 base and J 8 bases, with 5 bases left between them. Germline V gene lookup returns CDR1 SQVTM and CDR2 ANQGSEA. CDR3 size: 11 residues. This chain's CDR3 is CSVEGGEKLFF. The DNA of the CDR3 is TGCAGCGTTGAAGGGGGCGAAAAACTGTTTTTT. Filled out from reference TRBV29-1 and TRBJ1-4, the complete variable domain reads SAVISQKPSRDICQRGTSLTIQCQVDSQVTMMFWYRQQPGQSLTLIATANQGSEATYESGFVIDKFPISRPNLTFSTLTVSNMSPEDSSIYLCSVEGGEKLFFGSGTQLSVL.

This clone was recorded a few times. The V call is TRBV11-2, the J call TRBJ1-3, with D hard to call. Trimming stripped 5 bases from V and 1 base from J, with 15 bases between. Germline CDR1 is SGHAT and CDR2 is FQNNGV. The CDR3 extends over 16 amino acids. The DNA of the CDR3 is TGTGCCAGCAGCCCCGGAGGTAGAGGATCTGGAAACACCATATATTTT. This gives the protein CASSPGGRGSGNTIYF.

The rearrangement joins TRBV30 to TRBJ1-1; tentatively, D is TRBD1 (6 bases). Germline V gene lookup returns CDR1 GTSNPN and CDR2 SVGIG (reference sequence). This CDR3 contains 14 residues. V was cut by 3 bases and J by 8 bases, with 19 bases left in between. CDR3 amino acids: CAWRHFTNRVEAFF. In DNA form, the CDR3 reads TGTGCCTGGAGACACTTCACCAACAGGGTGGAAGCTTTCTTT.

The rearrangement links TRBV30 to TRBJ1-6; no clear D gene. Germline CDR1 GTSNPN, CDR2 SVGIG (reference sequence). The CDR3 sequence is 12 residues long. The V end lost 5 bases, the J end lost 7 bases, and 9 bases lay between the germline ends. DNA for the CDR3: TGTGCCTGGCACAGCCCCAATTCACCCCTCCACTTT. This sequence encodes CAWHSPNSPLHF.

The J gene is TRBJ2-2, the V gene TRBV21-1; the table's D call, TRBD2, was not checked against the DNA. TRBV21-1 is a pseudogene. This CDR3 region has 15 residues. The CDR3 here is CASSKVRGDTGELFF. CDR3 in DNA: TGTGCCAGCAGCAAAGTTCGCGGTGACACCGGGGAGCTGTTTTTT.

This chain links TRBV28 with TRBJ1-2; 10 positions agree with TRBD1. CDR3 length: 13 residues. J gave up 6 bases and V 6 bases, and 4 bases lay outside the gene matches. Germline CDR1 is MDHEN and CDR2 is SYDVKM. This chain's CDR3 is CASSPGQGDGYTF. The CDR3 DNA follows: TGTGCCAGCAGCCCAGGACAGGGGGATGGCTACACCTTC.

This clone was observed a handful of times. This chain joins TRBV4-3 and TRBJ2-5, with D tentatively TRBD1 (6 bases). Germline-derived CDR1 and CDR2 are LGHNA and YSLEER. The CDR3 spans 15 residues. Trimming left V 4 bases short and J 1 base short, with 13 bases between. Written as DNA, the CDR3 is TGCGCCAGCAGCCCTCTAGGGACATCCCAAGAGACCCAGTACTTC. It codes for CASSPLGTSQETQYF.

The gene calls are TRBV5-1 and TRBJ1-2; no reliable D call. CDR1 and CDR2 from the germline V gene are SGHRS and YFSETQ. This CDR3 spans 15 amino acids. V was clipped by 1 base and J by 1 base, with 11 bases between them. CDR3 sequence reads: CASSLTTTDNYGYTF. The CDR3 nucleotides read TGCGCCAGCAGCTTGACTACGACGGATAACTATGGCTACACCTTC.

The sample holds one count of this clone. V and J are TRBV15 and TRBJ2-7; 13 nucleotides agree with TRBD2. The CDR3 extends over 15 amino acids. The germline V gene has CDR1 LNHNV and CDR2 YYDKDF (reference sequence). Trimming at V came to 1 base and at J to 7 bases, leaving 4 bases not matched to a gene. The CDR3 DNA sequence: TGTGCCACCAGCAGAGTACTAGCGGGAGGGAGAGAGCAGTACTTC. Amino acids: CATSRVLAGGREQYF.

V and J are TRBV7-2 and TRBJ2-1; D perhaps matches TRBD2 (6 bases). With 7 bases removed from V and 0 bases from J, the gap between germline ends came to 13 bases. The CDR3 runs to 15 residues. Germline V gene data show CDR1 as SGHTA and CDR2 as FQGNSA. For the CDR3, the DNA is TGTGCCAGCACCCGCGCGGGGAGCTCCTACAATGAGCAGTTCTTC. It is translated as CASTRAGSSYNEQFF.

This rearrangement joins TRBV4-1 to TRBJ1-2; D is unclear. Trimming took off 1 base at V and 8 bases at J, with 11 bases between the two ends. The length of the CDR3 is 13 residues. CDR1 and CDR2 from the germline V gene are MGHRA and YSYEKL. The CDR3: CASSQASREGYTF. CDR3 nucleotide sequence: TGCGCCAGCAGCCAAGCATCACGTGAGGGCTACACCTTC.